Listed here are 32 T cell receptor beta chains from one sample, sequenced in a study of blood T cell repertoires in COVID-19. Only in-frame clones appear in the TCRdb table, and some are missing; sequencing was by immunoSEQ multiplex PCR. Seen here are 95,000 to 150,000 clones, roughly 84% observed once, and the top ten hold around 3.9%. The sample comprised PBMCs or T cells enriched from blood (not recorded which). The source is a woman in her thirties who had recovered from COVID-19.

The chain links TRBV4-1 to TRBJ2-2; tentatively, D is TRBD2 (6 bases). V lost 2 bases, J lost 4 bases, and 11 bases lay in between. CDR1 and CDR2 from the germline V gene are MGHRA and YSYEKL. This CDR3 spans 15 amino acids. For the CDR3, the DNA is TGCGCCAGCAGCCAAAAGGGACTGGGCACCGGGGAGCTGTTTTTT. Translation: CASSQKGLGTGELFF.

This clone has at least ten counts. The rearrangement links TRBV5-1 to TRBJ2-1; the D gene is possibly TRBD1 (6 bases). In germline, CDR1 is SGHRS, CDR2 YFSETQ. V lost 5 bases and J 5 bases, leaving 11 bases between the germline ends. This CDR3 is 13 amino acids long. Here the CDR3 reads CASRTGSNNEQFF. The CDR3 DNA reads TGCGCCAGCAGAACAGGGTCCAACAATGAGCAGTTCTTC. Supplemented by reference TRBV5-1 and TRBJ2-1, the full variable domain reads KAGVTQTPRYLIKTRGQQVTLSCSPISGHRSVSWYQQTPGQGLQFLFEYFSETQRNKGNFPGRFSGRQFSNSRSEMNVSTLELGDSALYLCASRTGSNNEQFFGPGTRLTVL.

V usage is TRBV2 and J usage is TRBJ1-1, with 7 bases matching TRBD1. The CDR3 length is 14 residues. V lost 2 bases, J lost 14 bases, and 14 bases stayed unmatched. Germline V gives CDR1 SNHLY, CDR2 FYNNEI. CDR3 DNA sequence: TGTGCCAGCAGTGAACGGCGGGCAACAGGGGTTTCCTTCTTT. Translating it yields CASSERRATGVSFF.

The genes are TRBV15 and TRBJ2-5; maybe TRBD1 (6 bases). Germline V gene data show CDR1 as LNHNV and CDR2 as YYDKDF (reference sequence). The V end lost 1 base, the J end lost 4 bases, and 10 bases lay between the germline ends. The CDR3 loop spans 14 amino acids. Written as DNA, the CDR3 is TGTGCCACCAGCAGAGCGACAGGAGGAGAGACCCAGTACTTC. This gives the protein CATSRATGGETQYF.

V gene TRBV27 combines with J gene TRBJ2-3; D possibly corresponds to TRBD1 (6 bases). There are 16 residues in the CDR3. Germline CDR1 and CDR2: MNHEY and SMNVEV (reference sequence). Trimming shortened V by 0 bases and J by 6 bases, and 16 bases separated the two germline ends. The CDR3 nucleotides are TGTGCCAGCAGTTTATCCCCTGCGTTGGGGGCGGATACGCAGTATTTT. The encoded protein is CASSLSPALGADTQYF.

The V and J genes are TRBV28 and TRBJ1-2, with 7 bases matching TRBD1. There are 13 residues in the CDR3. V lost 5 bases to trimming and J lost 8 bases; unmatched junction nucleotides: 8. Germline V gene lookup returns CDR1 MDHEN and CDR2 SYDVKM. CDR3 DNA sequence: TGTGCCAGCAGTCCGGACAGGCGCGGGGGCTACACCTTC. It is translated as CASSPDRRGGYTF.

The rearrangement uses TRBV2 and TRBJ1-5, with TRBD1 matching over 8 bases. The junction had 12 bases not matched to a gene; V was cut back by 7 bases and J by 7 bases. CDR3 length: 15 amino acids. Germline-derived CDR1 and CDR2 are SNHLY and FYNNEI. The CDR3 loop reads CASTKLTGAGQPQHF. The CDR3 nucleotides are TGTGCCAGCACCAAACTGACAGGGGCAGGGCAGCCCCAGCATTTT.

This rearrangement joins TRBV24-1 to TRBJ2-1; D call uncertain. V lost 4 bases and J lost 6, with 15 bases in between. The CDR3 has 15 amino acids. Germline values: CDR1 KGHDR, CDR2 SFDVKD. The DNA of the CDR3 is TGTGCCACCAGTGACCCACGCCGACGGAGCAATGAGCAGTTCTTC. Its translation: CATSDPRRRSNEQFF.

The table lists this clone with a few counts. The chain couples TRBV28 to TRBJ1-2; D perhaps matches TRBD1 (6 bases). This CDR3 is 14 amino acids long. Germline values: CDR1 MDHEN, CDR2 SYDVKM. V gave up 6 bases and J gave up 4 bases, with 15 bases separating them. For the CDR3, the DNA is TGTGCCAGCAGGATGACAGGCGCCACCTATGGCTACACCTTC. Its translation: CASRMTGATYGYTF.

The chain is built from TRBV16 and TRBJ1-1, with 7 bases fitting TRBD1. Germline CDR1 reads KGHSY; CDR2 reads FQNENV. This CDR3 has 12 amino acids. J lost 5 bases, V lost 8 bases, and 5 bases had no gene match. CDR3 DNA: TGTGCCAGCGGGACACAGGGGACTGAAGCTTTCTTT. Translation: CASGTQGTEAFF.

V usage is TRBV3-1 (or the pseudogene TRBV3-2) and J usage is TRBJ2-7; D not certain. The CDR3 sequence is 14 residues long. The V end was cut by 0 bases, the J end by 1 base, with 7 bases between. Per the germline V gene, CDR1 is LGHDT and CDR2 is YNNKEL (reference sequence). In nucleotides, the CDR3 is TGTGCCAGCAGCCAAGATTCCGTTTCCTACGAGCAGTACTTC. It translates to CASSQDSVSYEQYF.

The gene calls are TRBV28 and TRBJ2-4, with 8 bases lining up with TRBD2. With 2 bases clipped from V and 1 base from J, the junction kept 4 bases outside the gene matches. The germline V gene encodes CDR1 MDHEN and CDR2 SYDVKM. The CDR3 loop spans 16 amino acids. CDR3 in amino acids: CASSLASGFAKNIQYF. CDR3 coding DNA: TGTGCCAGCAGTTTAGCTAGCGGGTTTGCCAAAAACATTCAGTACTTC. Filled out from reference TRBV28 and TRBJ2-4, the complete variable domain reads DVKVTQSSRYLVKRTGEKVFLECVQDMDHENMFWYRQDPGLGLRLIYFSYDVKMKEKGDIPEGYSVSREKKERFSLILESASTNQTSMYLCASSLASGFAKNIQYFGAGTRLSVL.

The chain employs TRBV11-1 and TRBJ2-1; TRBD2 agrees at 8 bases. Germline values: CDR1 SGHAT, CDR2 FQDESV (reference sequence). Unmatched junction bases numbered 6, after V lost 1 base and J lost 4 bases. The CDR3 has 16 residues. Here the CDR3 reads CASSLDTSGDYNEQFF. Written as DNA, the CDR3 is TGTGCCAGCAGCTTAGATACTAGCGGTGATTACAATGAGCAGTTCTTC.

The rearrangement uses TRBV7-9 and TRBJ1-4; 10 bases match TRBD1. CDR3 length equals 17 residues. Unmatched junction bases numbered 11, after V lost 3 bases and J lost 7 bases. Germline V gives CDR1 SEHNR, CDR2 FQNEAQ (reference sequence). In DNA, the CDR3 is TGTGCCAGCAGCTTGGGACAGGGGATGGTGTCGGCTGAAAAACTGTTTTTT. This sequence encodes CASSLGQGMVSAEKLFF.

The chain recombines TRBV28 with TRBJ2-7, with 7 bases aligning to TRBD1. The CDR3 contains 14 residues. The germline V gene has CDR1 MDHEN and CDR2 SYDVKM. Trimming at V came to 8 bases and at J to 0 bases, leaving 7 bases not matched to a gene. CDR3: CASVRDSPSYEQYF. For the CDR3, the DNA is TGTGCCAGCGTAAGGGACAGCCCCTCCTACGAGCAGTACTTC.

J is TRBJ1-2 and V is TRBV2; 7 nucleotides line up with TRBD1. CDR1 is SNHLY, CDR2 FYNNEI, per germline. Losses at the gene ends were 6 bases for V and 3 bases for J; bases not matched to a gene: 7. The CDR3 runs 14 residues. CDR3 DNA sequence: TGTGCCAGCAGGAGACGACAGGGCGACTATGGCTACACCTTC. Residues: CASRRRQGDYGYTF.

V is TRBV19 and J is TRBJ2-7; 8 nucleotides agree with TRBD2. J gave up 3 bases and V 4 bases, and 5 bases lay outside the gene matches. Germline loops: CDR1 LNHDA, CDR2 SQIVND (reference sequence). CDR3 size: 14 residues. CDR3 amino acids: CASSTGAGVYEQYF. The CDR3 DNA reads TGTGCCAGTAGTACCGGAGCGGGAGTCTACGAGCAGTACTTC.

The chain is built from TRBV28 and TRBJ2-3; the D is unclear. Germline V gene data show CDR1 as MDHEN and CDR2 as SYDVKM. This CDR3 contains 12 residues. Trimming cost V 5 bases and J 2 bases, with 5 bases left between them. The CDR3 DNA reads TGTGCCAGCAGTCCTTACACAGATACGCAGTATTTT. This sequence encodes CASSPYTDTQYF.

This chain joins TRBV18 and TRBJ1-6; D unresolved. V was clipped by 2 bases and J by 8 bases, with 7 bases between them. The CDR3 spans 13 residues. CDR1 and CDR2 from the germline V gene are KGHSH and LQKENI. In nucleotides, the CDR3 is TGTGCCAGCTCACCAGTGGAGGATTCACCCCTCCACTTT. Amino acids: CASSPVEDSPLHF.

The rearrangement links TRBV18 to TRBJ1-2; D uncertain. V gave up 6 bases and J gave up 6 bases, with 17 bases separating them. The CDR3 is 14 residues long. Germline lookup yields CDR1 KGHSH and CDR2 LQKENI. CDR3: CASSDLGGPNGYTF. The CDR3 nucleotides read TGTGCCAGCTCCGACCTGGGAGGGCCGAATGGCTACACCTTC.

This clone was counted between two and nine times. The chain has TRBV12-3 or TRBV12-4 and TRBJ1-2, with TRBD1 matching over 7 bases. CDR3 size: 13 residues. V dropped 6 bases and J dropped 8; count of bases not matched to a gene: 9. The CDR3 here is CASSKQGTGGYTF. The DNA for the CDR3 is TGTGCCAGCAGCAAACAGGGGACGGGGGGCTACACCTTC.

For the CDR3, the DNA is TGTGCCAGTGGATCGGAGGGAGCTTTCTTT. It codes for CASGSEGAFF. The genes are TRBV9 and TRBJ1-1, with D uncertain. Per germline, CDR1 SGDLS and CDR2 YYNGEE. Trimming took off 8 bases at V and 10 bases at J, with 12 bases between the two ends. The CDR3 spans 10 residues.

This chain uses TRBV4-1 with TRBJ2-7; 8 bases agree with TRBD2. Germline V CDR1 and CDR2: MGHRA, YSYEKL. The CDR3 is made up of 13 amino acids. The V segment lost 3 bases and the J segment 9 bases; nucleotides outside the gene matches: 7. The CDR3 is CASSQGLGGVQYF. The CDR3 DNA sequence: TGCGCCAGCAGCCAGGGACTAGGGGGGGTGCAGTACTTC.

The J gene is TRBJ2-7, the V gene TRBV4-3, with D tentatively TRBD2 (6 bases). The CDR3 loop spans 16 amino acids. Per the germline V gene, CDR1 is LGHNA and CDR2 is YSLEER. With 4 bases removed from V and 3 bases from J, the gap between germline ends came to 19 bases. In nucleotides, the CDR3 is TGCGCCAGCAGCCCCCAAAAGGGTAGCGGTTTCTACGAGCAGTACTTC. As protein: CASSPQKGSGFYEQYF.

The chain joins TRBV29-1 to TRBJ2-7, with 11 bases aligning to TRBD1. This CDR3 is 15 amino acids long. Looked up from germline, CDR1 is SQVTM and CDR2 is ANQGSEA. V was clipped by 0 bases and J by 5 bases; unmatched bases: 6. CDR3 bases: TGCAGCGTTGAAGATCGGGGACAGGGGGGGGACGAGCAGTACTTC. Its translation: CSVEDRGQGGDEQYF.

This chain connects TRBV28 to TRBJ1-1; D not certain. The CDR3 is 13 residues long. The V and J ends lost 3 bases and 6 bases respectively, with 11 bases between them. Germline V gene lookup returns CDR1 MDHEN and CDR2 SYDVKM. In DNA form, the CDR3 reads TGTGCCAGCAGTTTGTCGGGGAGCTCTGAAGCTTTCTTT. This codes for CASSLSGSSEAFF. Full variable domain (remainder filled in from reference TRBV28 and TRBJ1-1): DVKVTQSSRYLVKRTGEKVFLECVQDMDHENMFWYRQDPGLGLRLIYFSYDVKMKEKGDIPEGYSVSREKKERFSLILESASTNQTSMYLCASSLSGSSEAFFGQGTRLTVV.

The V call is TRBV28, the J call TRBJ2-7; 7 nucleotides align to TRBD1. Germline V lookup: CDR1 MDHEN, CDR2 SYDVKM. Unmatched junction bases numbered 6, after V lost 5 bases and J lost 2 bases. This CDR3 has 14 amino acids. CDR3 sequence reads: CASSHGQVPYEQYF. CDR3 in DNA: TGTGCCAGCAGTCACGGACAGGTCCCCTACGAGCAGTACTTC.

This chain uses TRBV24-1 with TRBJ2-1; D gene uncertain. Trimming removed 3 bases from V and 8 bases from J, with 16 bases in between. Germline V gene data show CDR1 as KGHDR and CDR2 as SFDVKD. CDR3 length: 15 amino acids. In DNA form, the CDR3 reads TGTGCCACCAGTGATCTTCCCACCCGCGGCTATGAGCAGTTCTTC. Translating gives CATSDLPTRGYEQFF.

This chain connects TRBV7-2 to TRBJ2-2; 9 bases agree with TRBD1. V trimming: 2 bases; J trimming: 6 bases; junction bases outside the gene matches: 7. The CDR3 extends over 16 amino acids. The germline gives CDR1 SGHTA, CDR2 FQGNSA. CDR3 DNA sequence: TGTGCCAGCAGCTTAACCGGGACAGGGAGGTCCGGGGAGCTGTTTTTT. It translates to CASSLTGTGRSGELFF.

The chain links TRBV5-1 to TRBJ2-7, with D perhaps matching TRBD1 (5 bases). Germline CDR1 and CDR2: SGHRS and YFSETQ. Between the trimmed V and J ends, which lost 0 bases and 2 bases, there was a span of 12 bases. The CDR3 contains 15 residues. The CDR3 DNA sequence: TGCGCCAGCAGCTTGGTGGCAGGGATCCCCTACGAGCAGTACTTC. This translates into CASSLVAGIPYEQYF. Full variable domain (outside the CDR3, taken from reference TRBV5-1 and TRBJ2-7): KAGVTQTPRYLIKTRGQQVTLSCSPISGHRSVSWYQQTPGQGLQFLFEYFSETQRNKGNFPGRFSGRQFSNSRSEMNVSTLELGDSALYLCASSLVAGIPYEQYFGPGTRLTVT.

CDR3 bases: TGTGCCAGCGGATCACTCTCGCCGGGACAGGAAAACTATGGCTACACCTTC. Translation gives CASGSLSPGQENYGYTF. The rearrangement links TRBV28 to TRBJ1-2; TRBD1 agrees at 8 bases. The CDR3 extends over 17 amino acids. Germline trimming cut 8 bases from V and 2 bases from J; bases unmatched to any gene: 16. Germline V gene sequence: CDR1 MDHEN, CDR2 SYDVKM.

V usage is TRBV5-4 and J usage is TRBJ1-1, with unresolved D. The CDR3 runs to 12 residues. Deletions cut 4 bases from V and 7 bases from J, with 11 bases between. Germline lookup yields CDR1 SGHNT and CDR2 YYREEE (reference sequence). The CDR3 here is CASSRGGSEAFF. The CDR3 region has the DNA TGTGCCAGCAGCCGAGGAGGGAGTGAAGCTTTCTTT.